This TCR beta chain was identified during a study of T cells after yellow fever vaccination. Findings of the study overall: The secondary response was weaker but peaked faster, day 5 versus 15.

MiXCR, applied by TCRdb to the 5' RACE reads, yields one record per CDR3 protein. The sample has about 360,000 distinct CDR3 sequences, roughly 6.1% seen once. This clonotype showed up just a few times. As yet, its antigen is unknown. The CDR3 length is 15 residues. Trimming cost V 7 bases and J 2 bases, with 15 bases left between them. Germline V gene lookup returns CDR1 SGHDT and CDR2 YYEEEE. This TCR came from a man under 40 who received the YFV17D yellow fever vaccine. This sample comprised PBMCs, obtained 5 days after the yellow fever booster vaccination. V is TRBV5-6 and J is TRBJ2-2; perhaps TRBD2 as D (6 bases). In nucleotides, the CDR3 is TGTGCCAGCGGAGGATCGGGACTCAACACCGGGGAGCTGTTTTTT. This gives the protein CASGGSGLNTGELFF.